This TCR beta chain was sequenced during a study of OX40 agonist ivuxolimab in advanced cancers. The length of the CDR3 is 18 residues. Trimming took 6 bases from V and 2 from J; bases not matched to a gene: 17. Per the germline V gene, CDR1 is LNHDA and CDR2 is SQIVND (reference sequence). TCRdb's table, derived via immunoSEQ multiplex PCR, lists solely in-frame clones and lacks some. The data show under 90,000 clones, 89% seen once. The sample in question was CD4+ or CD8+ T cells sorted from blood, obtained in a trial of the OX40 agonist ivuxolimab. The receptor was derived from an adult with an advanced solid tumor such as melanoma, head and neck, liver or kidney cancer. The chain has TRBV19 and TRBJ1-2; 8 nucleotides match TRBD1. For the CDR3, the DNA is TGTGCCAGTAGCAATCCTGGTCGGCGGGACAGGCTAAACTATGGCTACACCTTC. Translation gives CASSNPGRRDRLNYGYTF.